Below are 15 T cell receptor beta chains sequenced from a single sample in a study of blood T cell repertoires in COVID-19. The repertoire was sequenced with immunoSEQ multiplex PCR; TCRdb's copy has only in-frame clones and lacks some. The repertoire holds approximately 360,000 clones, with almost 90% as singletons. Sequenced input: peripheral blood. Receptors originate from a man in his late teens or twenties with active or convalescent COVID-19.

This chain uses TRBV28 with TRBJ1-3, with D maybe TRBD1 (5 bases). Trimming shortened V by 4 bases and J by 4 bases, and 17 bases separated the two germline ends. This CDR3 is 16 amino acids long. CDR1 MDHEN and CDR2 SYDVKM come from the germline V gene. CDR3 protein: CASSSPGVAGGNTIYF. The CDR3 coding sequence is TGTGCCAGCAGTTCCCCGGGGGTCGCGGGAGGAAACACCATATATTTT.

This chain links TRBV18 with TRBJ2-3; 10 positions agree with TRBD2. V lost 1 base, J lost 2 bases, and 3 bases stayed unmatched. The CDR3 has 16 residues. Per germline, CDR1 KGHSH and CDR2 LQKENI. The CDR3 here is CASSPQLAGDTDTQYF. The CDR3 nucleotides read TGTGCCAGCTCACCACAGCTAGCGGGAGACACAGATACGCAGTATTTT.

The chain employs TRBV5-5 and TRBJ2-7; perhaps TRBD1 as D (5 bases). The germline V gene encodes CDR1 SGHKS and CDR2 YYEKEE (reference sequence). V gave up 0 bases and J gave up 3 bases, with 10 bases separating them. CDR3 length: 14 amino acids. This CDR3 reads CASSLEVRVYEQYF. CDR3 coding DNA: TGTGCCAGCAGCTTGGAAGTCAGGGTCTACGAGCAGTACTTC.

DNA for the CDR3: TGTGCCAGCAGCCCTAGGGGGATGTCAGGGGGCCTAAACACCGGGGAGCTGTTTTTT. Its translation: CASSPRGMSGGLNTGELFF. The V and J genes are TRBV11-3 and TRBJ2-2, with TRBD1 identical over 8 bases. Germline lookup yields CDR1 SGHNT and CDR2 YENEEA. The CDR3 loop spans 19 amino acids. The trim removed 5 bases at V and 2 bases at J, leaving 16 bases unmatched.

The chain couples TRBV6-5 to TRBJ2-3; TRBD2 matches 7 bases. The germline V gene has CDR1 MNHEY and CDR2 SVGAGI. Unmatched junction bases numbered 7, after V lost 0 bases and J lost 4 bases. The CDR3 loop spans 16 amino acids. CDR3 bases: TGTGCCAGCAGTTACTCGAGGGCGGGGGAGGCAGATACGCAGTATTTT. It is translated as CASSYSRAGEADTQYF.

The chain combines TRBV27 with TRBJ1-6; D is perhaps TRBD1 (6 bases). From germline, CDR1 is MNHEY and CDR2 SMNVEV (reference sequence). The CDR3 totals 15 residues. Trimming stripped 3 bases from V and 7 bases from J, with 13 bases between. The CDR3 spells CASSFNRAGNSPLHF. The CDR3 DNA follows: TGTGCCAGCAGTTTTAACAGGGCTGGGAATTCACCCCTCCACTTT.

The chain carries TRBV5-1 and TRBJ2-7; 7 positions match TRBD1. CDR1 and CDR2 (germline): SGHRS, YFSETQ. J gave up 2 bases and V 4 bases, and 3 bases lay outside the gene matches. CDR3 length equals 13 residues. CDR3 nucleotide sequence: TGCGCCAGCAGCCCCGGGACAGCCTACGAGCAGTACTTC. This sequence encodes CASSPGTAYEQYF.

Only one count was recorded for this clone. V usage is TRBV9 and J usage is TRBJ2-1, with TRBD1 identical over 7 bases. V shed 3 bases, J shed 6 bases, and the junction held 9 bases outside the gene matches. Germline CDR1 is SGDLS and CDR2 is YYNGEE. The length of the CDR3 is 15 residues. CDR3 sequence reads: CASSAEGAYSNEQFF. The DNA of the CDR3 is TGTGCCAGCAGCGCCGAGGGGGCCTACAGCAATGAGCAGTTCTTC.

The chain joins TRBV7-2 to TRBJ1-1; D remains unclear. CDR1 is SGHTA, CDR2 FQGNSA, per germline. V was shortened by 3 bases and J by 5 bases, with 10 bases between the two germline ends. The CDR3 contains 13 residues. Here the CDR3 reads CASSFVRQTEAFF. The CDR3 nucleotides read TGTGCCAGCAGCTTCGTACGACAAACTGAAGCTTTCTTT.

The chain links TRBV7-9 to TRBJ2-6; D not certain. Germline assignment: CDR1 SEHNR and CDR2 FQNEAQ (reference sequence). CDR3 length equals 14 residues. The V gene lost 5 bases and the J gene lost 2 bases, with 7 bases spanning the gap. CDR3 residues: CASSVLAGANVLTF. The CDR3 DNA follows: TGTGCCAGCAGCGTTTTAGCTGGGGCCAACGTCCTGACTTTC.

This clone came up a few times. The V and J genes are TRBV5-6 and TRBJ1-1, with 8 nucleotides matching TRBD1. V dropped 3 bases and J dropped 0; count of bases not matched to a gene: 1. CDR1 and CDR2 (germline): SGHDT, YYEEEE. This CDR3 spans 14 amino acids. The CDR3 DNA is TGTGCCAGCAGCTGGACAGGGATGAACACTGAAGCTTTCTTT. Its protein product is CASSWTGMNTEAFF.

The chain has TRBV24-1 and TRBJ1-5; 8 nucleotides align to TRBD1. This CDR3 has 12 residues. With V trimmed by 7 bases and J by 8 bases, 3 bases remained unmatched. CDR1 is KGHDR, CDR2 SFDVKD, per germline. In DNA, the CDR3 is TGTGCCACCAGCCTACAGGGGGAGCCCCAGCATTTT. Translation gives CATSLQGEPQHF.

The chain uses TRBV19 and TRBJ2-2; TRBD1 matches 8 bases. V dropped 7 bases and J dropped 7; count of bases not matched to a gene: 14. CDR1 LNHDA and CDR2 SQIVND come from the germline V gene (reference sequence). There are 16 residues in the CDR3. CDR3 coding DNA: TGTGCCAGTACCAAGGGGACAGGCCCAGGGGTCGGGGAGCTGTTTTTT. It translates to CASTKGTGPGVGELFF.

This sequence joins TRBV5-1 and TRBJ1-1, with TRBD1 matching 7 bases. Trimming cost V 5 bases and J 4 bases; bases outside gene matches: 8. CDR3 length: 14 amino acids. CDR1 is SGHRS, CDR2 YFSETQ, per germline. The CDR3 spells CASREQGLGTEAFF. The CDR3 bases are TGCGCCAGCAGGGAACAGGGGTTGGGCACTGAAGCTTTCTTT.

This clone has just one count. The CDR3 is CASRRPGQGSGNTIYF. The CDR3 DNA follows: TGTGCCAGCAGACGTCCGGGACAGGGATCCGGAAACACCATATATTTT. V and J are TRBV28 and TRBJ1-3, with TRBD1 identical over 9 bases. CDR1 is MDHEN, CDR2 SYDVKM, per germline. Trimming removed 6 bases from V and 4 bases from J; junction bases left unmatched: 10. CDR3 length equals 16 residues.